This T cell receptor beta chain was sequenced for a study of early T cells in non-severe SARS-CoV-2 infection. CDR1 and CDR2 (germline): MNHEY, SVGAGI. V shed 2 bases and J shed 5 bases, with 7 bases lying between them. CDR3 length: 13 residues. TCRdb ran MiXCR on the 5' RACE reads and lists one entry per CDR3 protein. The sample consists of about 31,000 distinct CDR3 sequences, approximately 7.1% of them appearing once. This specimen was whole blood, taken at baseline. The rearrangement uses TRBV6-5 and TRBJ2-1; D gene uncertain. The origin of this receptor is an adult who was a healthcare worker with PCR-confirmed SARS-CoV-2 infection or an uninfected control (not recorded which). CDR3 region: CASSYGRNNEQFF. DNA of the CDR3: TGTGCCAGCAGTTACGGCAGAAACAATGAGCAGTTCTTC.